Below, one T cell receptor (beta chain) is given with its context. Its antigen is undetermined. This specimen comes from a study of CD8+ T cells in alopecia areata. Overall study context: Tofacitinib was taken orally by treated patients, and the dose was 5 to 10 mg twice daily. Findings and caveats of the study: Sequence data from scalp samples additionally include resident alphabeta T cells of normal skin.

In each case, RNA was isolated and then reverse transcribed into cDNA as the sequencing template. The repertoire was sequenced with immunoSEQ multiplex PCR; TCRdb's copy has only in-frame clones and lacks some. The table shows some 200,000 clones, with more than 55% occurring only once. The treatment: oral pan-JAK inhibitor, 5-10 mg twice daily. Germline values: CDR1 SNHLY, CDR2 FYNNEI. The CDR3 is made up of 16 amino acids. V lost 4 bases and J lost 2; bases outside the gene matches: 6. The TCR comes from a human donor with alopecia areata. The specimen comprised CD4+ T cells sorted from blood, sampled at week 4, from a patient treated with tofacitinib. The chain couples TRBV2 to TRBJ2-3, with 10 bases that match TRBD2. Here the CDR3 reads CASSGVAGGNTDTQYF. In DNA form, the CDR3 reads TGTGCCAGCAGTGGGGTAGCGGGGGGAAACACAGATACGCAGTATTTT.